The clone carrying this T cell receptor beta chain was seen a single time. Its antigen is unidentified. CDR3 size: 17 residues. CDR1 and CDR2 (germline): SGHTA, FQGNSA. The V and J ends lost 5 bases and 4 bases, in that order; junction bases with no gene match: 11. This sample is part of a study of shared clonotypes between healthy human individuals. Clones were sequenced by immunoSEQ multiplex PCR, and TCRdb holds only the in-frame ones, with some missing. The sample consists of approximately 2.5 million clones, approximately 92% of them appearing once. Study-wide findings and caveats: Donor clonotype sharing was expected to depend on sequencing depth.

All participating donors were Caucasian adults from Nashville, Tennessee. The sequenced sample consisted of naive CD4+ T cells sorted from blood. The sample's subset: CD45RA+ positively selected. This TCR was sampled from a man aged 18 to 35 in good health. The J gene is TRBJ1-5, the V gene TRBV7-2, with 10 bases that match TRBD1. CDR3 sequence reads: CASSLGGRTGGNQPQHF. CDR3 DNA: TGTGCCAGCAGCCTGGGCGGGAGGACAGGGGGAAATCAGCCCCAGCATTTT.